This TCR beta chain was recovered during a study of blood T cell repertoires in COVID-19. Study at large: Acute and convalescent COVID-19 specimens originated in the United States, Italy and Spain.

Method: immunoSEQ multiplex PCR; TCRdb's copy keeps in-frame clones and lacks some. Of hundreds of thousands of clones detected, 85% to 90% appear once; the ten largest clones hold 0.99%. This CDR3 is built from 17 residues. The ends lost 4 bases at V and 4 bases at J; junction bases unmatched: 11. Germline CDR1 reads SGHNT; CDR2 reads YYREEE (reference sequence). This sequence joins TRBV5-4 and TRBJ2-6, with 7 nucleotides matching TRBD2. Sequencing was done on a sample of peripheral blood. The sequence was collected from a woman aged 40 to 50 who had recovered from COVID-19. In nucleotides, the CDR3 is TGTGCCAGCAGCCGGGGCGGGAGCTCCCCCGGGGCCAACGTCCTGACTTTC. Its translation is CASSRGGSSPGANVLTF.